This entry features one T cell receptor (beta chain) sequence. What it recognizes is unknown. The V gene end was trimmed by 6 bases and the J gene end by 8 bases; junction bases not matched to a gene: 14. Germline V gene sequence: CDR1 SNHLY, CDR2 FYNNEI. The CDR3 runs 17 residues. The data were obtained in a study of resident and recirculating memory T cells in vitiligo. On the study more broadly: Genomic DNA was extracted from whole homogenized samples, with no cell sorting.

No change in lesions over the prior 6 months defined stable disease. Study observations and caveats: Vitiligo lesions lacked a unique dominant clone, and clonality varied.

The table came from immunoSEQ multiplex PCR; TCRdb's copy has only in-frame clones and leaves some out. The data show roughly 80,000 clones, just over 90% seen once. This sequence originates from a male donor with vitiligo. The source material was blood. This chain joins TRBV2 and TRBJ2-2, with 11 positions matching TRBD2. The CDR3 protein is CASSPRQLAGGLGELFF. The CDR3 DNA reads as TGTGCCAGCAGCCCCCGCCAGTTAGCGGGAGGGTTGGGGGAGCTGTTTTTT.